These 9 T cell receptor beta chains came from one sample sequenced in a study of high-grade serous ovarian cancer treatment subgroups. Profiling relied on immunoSEQ multiplex PCR, and the TCRdb table lists in-frame clones only, not all of them. The sample has about 16,000 clones, 73% seen once. Tumor samples were taken before definitive surgery or chemotherapy. The material sequenced was tumor tissue. The receptors were sampled from a human donor with high-grade serous ovarian cancer.

The J gene is TRBJ2-7, the V gene TRBV11-3; D may be TRBD1 (6 bases). Trimming pared 5 bases from V and 4 bases from J, leaving 12 bases between. The germline V gene has CDR1 SGHNT and CDR2 YENEEA. CDR3 length: 13 amino acids. The CDR3 is CASSPRGGYEQYF. The CDR3 nucleotides are TGTGCCAGCAGCCCCCGAGGGGGTTACGAGCAGTACTTC.

The rearrangement joins TRBV29-1 to TRBJ1-3; D is ambiguous. Germline V gene data show CDR1 as SQVTM and CDR2 as ANQGSEA. V shed 4 bases and J shed 0 bases, with 4 bases lying between them. The CDR3 consists of 12 residues. CDR3 residues: CSVGASGNTIYF. CDR3 nucleotides: TGCAGCGTTGGAGCCTCTGGAAACACCATATATTTT.

This clone was counted only a few times. The chain is built from TRBV28 and TRBJ1-2; D gene unclear. The CDR3 spans 13 residues. The V gene lost 6 bases and the J gene lost 8 bases, with 16 bases spanning the gap. Germline CDR1 and CDR2: MDHEN and SYDVKM. CDR3 in DNA: TGTGCCAGCAGGTCCAGCATATTCACGGGCTACACCTTC. Amino acids: CASRSSIFTGYTF.

The chain is built from TRBV7-9 and TRBJ2-7; D possibly corresponds to TRBD2 (5 bases). CDR1 is SEHNR, CDR2 FQNEAQ, per germline (reference sequence). V lost 5 bases, J lost 2 bases, and 7 bases lay in between. This CDR3 has 12 amino acids. This CDR3 reads CASSEEAYEQYF. The DNA of the CDR3 is TGTGCCAGCAGCGAGGAGGCCTACGAGCAGTACTTC.

This chain uses TRBV16 with TRBJ2-7; D is ambiguous. The V gene's germline CDR1 is KGHSY and CDR2 FQNENV. This CDR3 region has 14 residues. V was cut by 8 bases and J by 0 bases, with 14 bases left in between. In nucleotides, the CDR3 is TGTGCCAGCCTTCCCGACCGTTACTCCTACGAGCAGTACTTC. The encoded protein is CASLPDRYSYEQYF.

This clone has more than one count but fewer than ten. This chain connects TRBV5-1 to TRBJ2-3; 9 positions match TRBD2. Trimming cost V 3 bases and J 5 bases; bases outside gene matches: 10. CDR3 length equals 16 residues. Germline V gene lookup returns CDR1 SGHRS and CDR2 YFSETQ. The CDR3 DNA sequence: TGCGCCAGCAGCTCCCAGAGCGGGGGGCGGAGAGATACGCAGTATTTT. It translates to CASSSQSGGRRDTQYF. Full variable domain (rest looked up from reference TRBV5-1 and TRBJ2-3): KAGVTQTPRYLIKTRGQQVTLSCSPISGHRSVSWYQQTPGQGLQFLFEYFSETQRNKGNFPGRFSGRQFSNSRSEMNVSTLELGDSALYLCASSSQSGGRRDTQYFGPGTRLTVL.

The chain joins TRBV9 to TRBJ1-3, with 8 bases fitting TRBD1. This CDR3 contains 15 residues. After removal of 4 bases from V and 2 bases from J, the junction contained 5 bases not matched to a gene. Germline assignment: CDR1 SGDLS and CDR2 YYNGEE. In DNA, the CDR3 is TGTGCCAGCAGCATTCAGGGGGCTGCTGGAAACACCATATATTTT. Its protein is CASSIQGAAGNTIYF.

The chain recombines TRBV5-8 with TRBJ1-1; TRBD1 might be the D (6 bases). Germline CDR1 reads SGHTS; CDR2 reads YDEGEE. With 2 bases removed from V and 4 bases from J, the gap between germline ends came to 9 bases. The length of the CDR3 is 13 residues. The CDR3 nucleotides read TGTGCCAGCAGCTTAAAAGGGGGCACTGAAGCTTTCTTT. As protein: CASSLKGGTEAFF. The variable domain in full, completed from reference TRBV5-8 and TRBJ1-1, reads EAGVTQSPTHLIKTRGQQATLRCSPISGHTSVYWYQQALGLGLQFLLWYDEGEERNRGNFPPRFSGRQFPNYSSELNVNALELEDSALYLCASSLKGGTEAFFGQGTRLTVV.

The chain links TRBV6-4 to TRBJ1-1; D uncertain. Germline CDR1 and CDR2: MRHNA and SNTAGT. Trimming left V 2 bases short and J 1 base short, with 14 bases between. The CDR3 runs to 16 residues. As DNA, the CDR3 is TGTGCCAGCAGTGACCTTCGGGTACCGGGGAACACTGAAGCTTTCTTT. Encoded protein: CASSDLRVPGNTEAFF.